These T cell receptor beta chains were read from a single sample in a study of blood T cell repertoires in COVID-19. The data were produced by immunoSEQ multiplex PCR, yet TCRdb's version contains in-frame clones alone and is incomplete. The table lists 150,000 or so clones, roughly 79% of them singletons, with roughly 2.9% in the top ten. The material sequenced was PBMCs or T cells enriched from blood (not recorded which). Source of these receptors: a woman aged 45-60 years who had recovered from COVID-19. CDR3s include the opening cysteine and the closing phenylalanine or tryptophan. The D gene is left open where the match is weak.

len | v_gene | d_gene | CDR3aa
17 | TRBV7-3 | NA | CASSMGRRVSNTGELFF
15 | TRBV4-1 | NA | CASSPTLGGVGEAFF
13 | TRBV30 | NA | CAWSKGVGNTIYF
14 | TRBV18 | TRBD1 | CASSADRGQAEAFF
11 | TRBV5-6 | NA | CASSYTREQYF
16 | TRBV14 | NA | CASSQEPPTLVVEQFF
15 | TRBV6-5 | NA | CASVNWGGRDNEQFF
13 | TRBV24-1 | TRBD1 | CAIQGAGNQPQHF
13 | TRBV5-1 | TRBD1 | CASSVQGASGYTF
15 | TRBV5-4 | NA | CASSLRPSYNSPLHF
13 | TRBV19 | NA | CASSGQTLAEAFF
14 | TRBV27 | NA | CASSFAGLSYEQYF
16 | TRBV18 | TRBD2 | CASSPPRASGTDTQYF
15 | TRBV11-2 | NA | CASSLTEGAYNEQFF
15 | TRBV19 | NA | CASSRLAGATDTQYF
13 | TRBV2 | NA | CASSEGRGGGYTF
14 | TRBV19 | NA | CASSSTGINTEAFF
13 | TRBV10-3 | TRBD1 | CAIQQGASGGYTF
15 | TRBV4-2 | TRBD1 | CASSQYRGRGEKLFF
16 | TRBV14 | TRBD1 | CASSHFGQGGYNEQFF
16 | TRBV5-5 | TRBD2 | CASRLFTAGGADTQYF
13 | TRBV3-1/TRBV3-2 | TRBD1 | CASSQDGTVEAFF
13 | TRBV7-3 | NA | CASSLILGGEQFF
16 | TRBV11-3 | TRBD2 | CASSLLGLAAKETQYF
18 | TRBV4-2 | NA | CASSQGTAGGLSTDTQYF
18 | TRBV2 | NA | CASSEARRGGLISNEQFF
16 | TRBV9 | TRBD1 | CASSVAWTGRNYGYTF
12 | TRBV7-6 | NA | CASSGENQPQHF
15 | TRBV10-3 | NA | CAISESVGPTYEQYF
14 | TRBV6-5 | NA | CASNKGQYNSPLHF
17 | TRBV11-3 | NA | CASSRQTPGDFNYGYTF
15 | TRBV10-3 | NA | CALRPADPNTGELFF
15 | TRBV7-8 | TRBD1 | CASSKTGQMNTEAFF
15 | TRBV5-1 | TRBD1 | CASSAGTGDGGELFF
16 | TRBV27 | TRBD1 | CASSLTTGNNYNEQFF
15 | TRBV4-2 | NA | CASSQETGKYEKLFF
16 | TRBV5-6 | TRBD1 | CASSLGHRGGNSPLHF
15 | TRBV10-3 | TRBD2 | CAITTRMAGGTEQYF
14 | TRBV28 | TRBD2 | CASTRGSGSNEQYF
13 | TRBV14 | NA | CASRPWGEDTQYF
13 | TRBV4-2 | NA | CASSQDSRETQYF
13 | TRBV2 | NA | CASSLQGNTEAFF
14 | TRBV28 | NA | CASRTMGAKETQYF
14 | TRBV6-1 | NA | CASSERQANTEAFF
19 | TRBV6-2/TRBV6-3 | NA | CASSYSRGGEGGSSDEQYF
13 | TRBV28 | NA | CASSLTLGGEQFF
16 | TRBV28 | TRBD1 | CASSLSPGTDNSPLHF
15 | TRBV27 | TRBD2 | CASSLSGLEGREQYF
15 | TRBV5-5 | NA | CASSPIGSYNSPLHF
16 | TRBV4-2 | TRBD1 | CASSLGVGTGGEKLFF
13 | TRBV11-2 | TRBD1 | CASSIPGGTEAFF
12 | TRBV12-3/TRBV12-4 | NA | CASTSGGAGYTF
13 | TRBV7-6 | NA | CASSSARGTEAFF
11 | TRBV2 | NA | CASRTHNEQFF
14 | TRBV5-1 | TRBD2 | CASSQASGAETQYF
16 | TRBV9 | TRBD1 | CASSDDRGGIGSPLHF
17 | TRBV5-4 | TRBD2 | CASHLGTSGASSYEQYF
15 | TRBV9 | NA | CASSVAGRGGNTIYF